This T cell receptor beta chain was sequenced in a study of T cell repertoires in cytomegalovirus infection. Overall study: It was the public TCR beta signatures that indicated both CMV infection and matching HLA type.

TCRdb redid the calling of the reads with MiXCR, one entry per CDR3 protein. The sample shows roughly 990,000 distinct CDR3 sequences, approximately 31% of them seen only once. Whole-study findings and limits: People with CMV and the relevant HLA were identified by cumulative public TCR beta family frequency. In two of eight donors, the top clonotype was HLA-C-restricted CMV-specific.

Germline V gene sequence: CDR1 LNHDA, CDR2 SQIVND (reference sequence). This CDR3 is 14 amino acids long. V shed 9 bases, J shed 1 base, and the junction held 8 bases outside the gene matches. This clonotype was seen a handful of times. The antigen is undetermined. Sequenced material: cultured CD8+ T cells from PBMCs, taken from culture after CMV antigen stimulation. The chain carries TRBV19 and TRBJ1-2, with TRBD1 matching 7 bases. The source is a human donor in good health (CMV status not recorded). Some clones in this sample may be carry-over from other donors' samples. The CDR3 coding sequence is TGTGCCAGCGAACAGGGGAGCGGTAACTATGGCTACACCTTC. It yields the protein CASEQGSGNYGYTF.